Below are 12 T cell receptor beta chains sequenced from a single sample in a study of shared clonotypes between healthy human individuals. The method was immunoSEQ multiplex PCR; TCRdb's version includes in-frame clones alone and lacks a portion of them. The profile shows 2 million to 2.5 million clones, approximately 96% of them singletons. The source material was naive CD4+ T cells sorted from blood. Subset defined: CD45RA+ positively selected. The origin of the receptors is a man younger than 30 in good health.

The genes are TRBV20-1 and TRBJ2-5; D not resolved. The CDR3 is made up of 11 amino acids. Germline loops: CDR1 DFQATT, CDR2 SNEGSKA (reference sequence). Trimming took off 3 bases at V and 6 bases at J, with 8 bases between the two ends. The CDR3 spells CSASGEKTQYF. The CDR3 region has the DNA TGCAGTGCTAGTGGCGAGAAGACCCAGTACTTC.

Regarding this clone: Distinct nucleotide sequences in the sample also encode this CDR3. J is TRBJ2-3 and V is TRBV6-5, with D possibly being TRBD2 (6 bases). V lost 2 bases and J 4 bases, leaving 7 bases between the germline ends. The length of the CDR3 is 13 residues. CDR1 and CDR2 (germline): MNHEY, SVGAGI. The CDR3 region is CASSYRGADTQYF. The CDR3 nucleotides read TGTGCCAGCAGTTACCGCGGGGCAGATACGCAGTATTTT.

The chain has TRBV4-2 and TRBJ2-5; 10 bases match TRBD2. Germline V gene lookup returns CDR1 LGHNA and CDR2 YNFKEQ. V shed 0 bases and J 7 bases; nucleotides not matched to a gene: 8. The CDR3 runs to 16 residues. The CDR3 is CASSQDASGGYGTQYF. The CDR3 DNA sequence: TGTGCCAGCAGCCAAGATGCTAGCGGGGGTTACGGGACCCAGTACTTC.

The chain couples TRBV5-1 to TRBJ2-3; 11 bases map to TRBD2. The CDR3 runs 18 residues. From germline, CDR1 is SGHRS and CDR2 YFSETQ. The V and J ends lost 2 bases and 4 bases, in that order; junction bases with no gene match: 12. CDR3 amino acids: CASSLELAGEIGADTQYF. The CDR3 DNA is TGCGCCAGCAGCTTAGAACTAGCGGGAGAAATAGGGGCAGATACGCAGTATTTT.

The V call is TRBV19, the J call TRBJ1-5; D gene uncertain. Germline values: CDR1 LNHDA, CDR2 SQIVND (reference sequence). Trimming took off 2 bases at V and 9 bases at J, with 11 bases between the two ends. The CDR3 consists of 13 residues. The CDR3 nucleotides read TGTGCCAGTAGTATAACTGTAGTCTGGCCCCAGCATTTT. Translation gives CASSITVVWPQHF.

CDR3 coding DNA: TGTGCCAGCAGCTCGGGACAGGGAGTCACCGGGGAGCTGTTTTTT. Protein product: CASSSGQGVTGELFF. The V call is TRBV7-8, the J call TRBJ2-2; 9 nucleotides align to TRBD1. V was clipped by 4 bases and J by 4 bases; unmatched bases: 4. The CDR3 runs to 15 residues. Germline assignment: CDR1 SGHVS and CDR2 FQNEAQ.

The chain recombines TRBV7-2 with TRBJ2-5, with 8 nucleotides matching TRBD1. Germline CDR1 reads SGHTA; CDR2 reads FQGNSA. The V and J ends lost 5 bases and 5 bases, in that order; junction bases with no gene match: 10. The CDR3 contains 15 residues. The CDR3 sequence: CASSNTGGQWETQYF. For the CDR3, the DNA is TGTGCCAGCAGCAACACAGGGGGGCAATGGGAGACCCAGTACTTC.

The rearrangement uses TRBV29-1 and TRBJ1-4; unclear D gene. V lost 7 bases and J 5 bases, leaving 14 bases between the germline ends. Germline V gene data show CDR1 as SQVTM and CDR2 as ANQGSEA. The CDR3 is 13 residues long. CDR3 region: CSAGSVPNEKLFF. CDR3 DNA: TGCAGCGCAGGATCTGTTCCAAATGAAAAACTGTTTTTT.

A word on this clone: Other DNA sequences from this sample encode an identical CDR3 as well. The chain recombines TRBV5-1 with TRBJ1-3; weak D call: TRBD1 (6 bases). This CDR3 contains 14 residues. V was pared by 0 bases and J by 4 bases, with 8 bases between. In germline, CDR1 is SGHRS, CDR2 YFSETQ. The CDR3 region is CASSLGGTGNTIYF. CDR3 sequence (DNA): TGCGCCAGCAGCTTGGGCGGGACAGGAAACACCATATATTTT.

The chain employs TRBV14 and TRBJ2-7, with TRBD2 matching 11 bases. V gave up 0 bases and J gave up 9 bases; unmatched junction bases: 1. CDR3 length equals 13 residues. CDR1 SGHDN and CDR2 FVKESK come from the germline V gene. The CDR3 region has the DNA TGTGCCAGCAGCCAAGACACTAGCGGGAGGCAGTACTTC. Its protein is CASSQDTSGRQYF.

This clone appeared once. This chain joins TRBV30 and TRBJ1-2; D may be TRBD1 (6 bases). V shed 2 bases and J shed 1 base, with 8 bases lying between them. Germline CDR1 is GTSNPN and CDR2 is SVGIG (reference sequence). CDR3 length: 13 amino acids. The CDR3: CAWSTGLNYGYTF. Written as DNA, the CDR3 is TGTGCCTGGAGTACAGGGCTTAACTATGGCTACACCTTC.

The V gene is TRBV10-3, the J gene TRBJ2-1, with 10 bases lining up with TRBD1. The CDR3 totals 18 residues. The V gene's germline CDR1 is ENHRY and CDR2 SYGVKD. The V gene end was trimmed by 2 bases and the J gene end by 4 bases; junction bases not matched to a gene: 11. The CDR3 DNA reads TGTGCCATCAGTGAGACCGGGACAGGGGCCCCTCCTTACAATGAGCAGTTCTTC. The encoded protein is CAISETGTGAPPYNEQFF.